This TCR beta chain was observed in a study of T cell repertoires in cytomegalovirus infection. Overall study: Signatures in public TCR beta sequences pointed to both CMV infection and matching HLA type.

Regarding the study as a whole: Carriers of CMV plus the relevant HLA were identified by cumulative public TCR beta family frequency. In two of eight donors, the top clonotype was HLA-C-restricted CMV-specific.

V lost 5 bases, J lost 11 bases, and 19 bases lay in between. The germline CDR1 and CDR2 sequences are MNHNS and SASEGT. There are 15 residues in the CDR3. Points on this clonotype: What it binds is not known.

TCRdb re-called the reads with MiXCR, one entry per CDR3 protein. The sample yields fewer than 400,000 distinct CDR3 sequences, 18% seen once. This clonotype was obtained from a human donor in good health (CMV status not recorded). Some clones in this sample may be carry-over from other donors' samples. The chain joins TRBV6-1 to TRBJ2-6; possible D gene TRBD1, 6 bases. The sample was PBMCs. CDR3 DNA: TGTGCCAGCAGTACTATTTATACAGGGTCCTACGTCCTGACTTTC. Protein sequence: CASSTIYTGSYVLTF.